This passage covers 27 T cell receptor beta chains from one sample sequenced in a study of cytomegalovirus exposure and HLA in healthy donors. Clones were read by immunoSEQ multiplex PCR, and TCRdb kept only the in-frame ones, dropping some. The sample holds hundreds of thousands of clones, 80% to 90% seen once. Source material: PBMCs. These receptor sequences come from a young woman in good health and CMV-seropositive.

This clone came up once. The V and J genes are TRBV10-3 and TRBJ2-7; 16 bases line up with TRBD2. Germline CDR1 is ENHRY and CDR2 is SYGVKD. V shed 4 bases, J shed 7 bases, and the junction held 10 bases outside the gene matches. The CDR3 contains 17 residues. The CDR3 sequence: CAISAAGLAGGFEEQYF. The CDR3 DNA reads as TGTGCCATCAGTGCTGCGGGACTAGCGGGAGGGTTTGAGGAGCAGTACTTC.

On this clone itself: One end of the junction is discordant with germline, which a read error may explain. This chain connects TRBV7-7 to TRBJ2-3; TRBD2 matches 10 bases. Looked up from germline, CDR1 is SSHAT and CDR2 is FNYEAQ (reference sequence). The CDR3 extends over 16 amino acids. The CDR3 here is CASSLLAGYSTDTQYF. The CDR3 coding sequence is TGTGCTAGCAGCTTACTAGCGGGGTATAGCACAGATACGCAGTATTTT.

The rearrangement links TRBV9 to TRBJ2-7; 8 bases are shared with TRBD1. This CDR3 has 16 amino acids. Per the germline V gene, CDR1 is SGDLS and CDR2 is YYNGEE. The V and J ends lost 5 bases and 2 bases, in that order; junction bases with no gene match: 12. The CDR3 reads CASSASRGQEPYEQYF. In DNA, the CDR3 is TGTGCCAGCAGTGCGTCTAGGGGACAGGAGCCCTACGAGCAGTACTTC.

The genes are TRBV28 and TRBJ1-3, with a weak D call TRBD1 (5 bases). V was clipped by 5 bases and J by 0 bases, with 11 bases between them. Germline values: CDR1 MDHEN, CDR2 SYDVKM. The CDR3 is 15 amino acids. CDR3 DNA sequence: TGTGCCAGCAGTCATCCCAGGGCCTCTGGAAACACCATATATTTT. Amino acid sequence: CASSHPRASGNTIYF.

The rearrangement joins TRBV5-6 to TRBJ2-7, with 11 bases matching TRBD2. The CDR3 totals 15 residues. The germline V gene encodes CDR1 SGHDT and CDR2 YYEEEE. Trimming took 2 bases from V and 2 from J; bases not matched to a gene: 3. CDR3: CASSFPLAGAYEQYF. The CDR3 bases are TGTGCCAGCAGCTTCCCACTAGCGGGAGCCTACGAGCAGTACTTC.

The rearrangement uses TRBV29-1 and TRBJ2-2; D might be TRBD1 (5 bases). The V gene lost 3 bases and the J gene lost 5 bases, with 13 bases spanning the gap. Germline CDR1 is SQVTM and CDR2 is ANQGSEA. The length of the CDR3 is 14 residues. CDR3 DNA: TGCAGCGTTGATCCAGGGCCAGGAACCGGGGAGCTGTTTTTT. This sequence encodes CSVDPGPGTGELFF.

The chain combines TRBV30 with TRBJ1-2; possibly TRBD1 for D (5 bases). V lost 3 bases, J lost 2 bases, and 10 bases lay in between. The CDR3 runs 13 residues. In germline, CDR1 is GTSNPN, CDR2 SVGIG (reference sequence). CDR3 nucleotides: TGTGCCTGGAGAGGGGTTCTCAACTATGGCTACACCTTC. Protein product: CAWRGVLNYGYTF.

This sequence joins TRBV5-1 and TRBJ2-1, with 7 bases aligning to TRBD2. V was clipped by 5 bases and J by 8 bases; unmatched bases: 7. CDR3 length equals 13 residues. CDR1 and CDR2 (germline): SGHRS, YFSETQ. In DNA form, the CDR3 reads TGCGCCAGCAGTCCCGCGGGAGCCTATGAGCAGTTCTTC. Its protein product is CASSPAGAYEQFF. Combining the CDR3 with reference TRBV5-1 and TRBJ2-1 gives the whole variable domain KAGVTQTPRYLIKTRGQQVTLSCSPISGHRSVSWYQQTPGQGLQFLFEYFSETQRNKGNFPGRFSGRQFSNSRSEMNVSTLELGDSALYLCASSPAGAYEQFFGPGTRLTVL.

The chain has TRBV19 and TRBJ2-5, with D possibly being TRBD2 (5 bases). Germline CDR1 and CDR2: LNHDA and SQIVND (reference sequence). V dropped 3 bases and J dropped 2 bases, with 7 bases sitting between them. There are 13 residues in the CDR3. CDR3 loop: CASSMRAQETQYF. The CDR3, as DNA: TGTGCCAGTAGTATGCGGGCTCAAGAGACCCAGTACTTC. Full variable domain (outside the CDR3, taken from reference TRBV19 and TRBJ2-5): DGGITQSPKYLFRKEGQNVTLSCEQNLNHDAMYWYRQDPGQGLRLIYYSQIVNDFQKGDIAEGYSVSREKKESFPLTVTSAQKNPTAFYLCASSMRAQETQYFGPGTRLLVL.

V usage is TRBV7-2 and J usage is TRBJ2-7; 8 bases match TRBD1. Germline CDR1 and CDR2: SGHTA and FQGNSA. J gave up 7 bases and V 5 bases, and 13 bases lay outside the gene matches. The CDR3 consists of 15 residues. CDR3 region: CASSPRPQGAGEQYF. The CDR3 DNA follows: TGTGCCAGCAGCCCTAGACCTCAGGGGGCGGGAGAGCAGTACTTC.

The V call is TRBV5-1, the J call TRBJ2-3, with D maybe TRBD1 (5 bases). V shed 4 bases and J shed 2 bases, with 14 bases lying between them. Germline CDR1 is SGHRS and CDR2 is YFSETQ. The CDR3 sequence is 15 residues long. CDR3 loop: CASSPDSFSTDTQYF. The CDR3, as DNA: TGCGCCAGCAGCCCCGACAGTTTTTCCACAGATACGCAGTATTTT. Together with reference TRBV5-1 and TRBJ2-3, the CDR3 gives the full variable domain: KAGVTQTPRYLIKTRGQQVTLSCSPISGHRSVSWYQQTPGQGLQFLFEYFSETQRNKGNFPGRFSGRQFSNSRSEMNVSTLELGDSALYLCASSPDSFSTDTQYFGPGTRLTVL.

The rearrangement uses TRBV18 and TRBJ2-7; 12 bases fit TRBD2. The CDR3 is 14 residues long. The ends lost 3 bases at V and 5 bases at J; junction bases unmatched: 2. Germline CDR1 KGHSH, CDR2 LQKENI. The DNA for the CDR3 is TGTGCCAGCTCACCGGGACTAGCGGGCCACGAGCAGTACTTC. Protein sequence: CASSPGLAGHEQYF.

The chain employs TRBV19 and TRBJ1-4; TRBD1 matches at 11 bases. CDR3 length: 15 amino acids. V lost 6 bases to trimming and J lost 6 bases; unmatched junction nucleotides: 6. Germline values: CDR1 LNHDA, CDR2 SQIVND (reference sequence). Here the CDR3 DNA reads TGTGCCAGTAGCCGACGGGACAGGGGGGATGAAAAACTGTTTTTT. Translating gives CASSRRDRGDEKLFF.

The rearrangement joins TRBV4-1 to TRBJ2-7; 7 bases match TRBD1. The V gene's germline CDR1 is MGHRA and CDR2 YSYEKL. Losses at the gene ends were 1 base for V and 2 bases for J; bases not matched to a gene: 5. The CDR3 is 15 amino acids. This chain's CDR3 is CASSQVAQGPYEQYF. For the CDR3, the DNA is TGCGCCAGCAGCCAAGTAGCACAGGGGCCCTACGAGCAGTACTTC.

This clone was counted once. V is TRBV7-6 and J is TRBJ2-1; 8 nucleotides match TRBD1. V dropped 6 bases and J dropped 8; count of bases not matched to a gene: 6. The CDR3 extends over 13 amino acids. The germline CDR1 and CDR2 sequences are SGHVS and FNYEAQ. This CDR3 reads CASSGDRIHEQFF. Here the CDR3 DNA reads TGTGCCAGCAGTGGGGACAGGATCCATGAGCAGTTCTTC.

This chain connects TRBV6-1 to TRBJ1-1; 9 bases map to TRBD1. Germline V gene sequence: CDR1 MNHNS, CDR2 SASEGT. CDR3 length: 13 residues. The ends lost 6 bases at V and 4 bases at J; junction bases unmatched: 3. CDR3 nucleotides: TGTGCCAGCAGCCGGGACAGGGTCACTGAAGCTTTCTTT. This sequence encodes CASSRDRVTEAFF.

This chain joins TRBV30 and TRBJ2-1; weak D call: TRBD2 (6 bases). The CDR3 spans 14 residues. V lost 4 bases to trimming and J lost 4 bases, with 14 bases between them. Germline CDR1 GTSNPN, CDR2 SVGIG (reference sequence). CDR3 residues: CAWTWRVNYNEQFF. CDR3 DNA sequence: TGTGCCTGGACTTGGAGGGTTAATTACAATGAGCAGTTCTTC.

This clone was observed at least ten times. J is TRBJ1-2 and V is TRBV6-5; the D gene is possibly TRBD1 (6 bases). CDR1 is MNHEY and CDR2 is SVGAGI in the germline V gene. There are 14 residues in the CDR3. V was clipped by 0 bases and J by 8 bases, with 13 bases between them. CDR3 coding DNA: TGTGCCAGCAGTTACTCGTACAGGGCGGCGGGCTACACCTTC. It is translated as CASSYSYRAAGYTF.

CDR3 in amino acids: CAWSGSGGTEAFF. Written as DNA, the CDR3 is TGTGCCTGGAGTGGGTCGGGGGGCACTGAAGCTTTCTTT. The chain employs TRBV30 and TRBJ1-1; possible D gene TRBD1, 5 bases. V gave up 1 base and J gave up 4 bases, with 10 bases separating them. The CDR3 runs 13 residues. Germline CDR1 and CDR2: GTSNPN and SVGIG (reference sequence).

V usage is TRBV25-1 and J usage is TRBJ1-3, with D possibly matching TRBD1 (6 bases). Germline CDR1 MGHDK, CDR2 SYGVNS. Deletions cut 4 bases from V and 0 bases from J, with 10 bases between. The CDR3 is 15 residues long. The CDR3, as DNA: TGTGCCAGCAGTGCACGGGACAACTCTGGAAACACCATATATTTT. It is translated as CASSARDNSGNTIYF.

The chain employs TRBV4-2 and TRBJ1-1; D is undetermined. V was pared by 1 base and J by 1 base, with 7 bases between. The germline V gene has CDR1 LGHNA and CDR2 YNFKEQ. The CDR3 loop spans 14 amino acids. The CDR3 bases are TGTGCCAGCAGCCAAGTAGGAGAGAACACTGAAGCTTTCTTT. The encoded protein is CASSQVGENTEAFF.

This clone occurred once. The rearrangement uses TRBV5-1 and TRBJ2-6; weak D call: TRBD1 (6 bases). Between the trimmed V and J ends, which lost 2 bases and 4 bases, there was a span of 13 bases. The CDR3 spans 16 residues. Per the germline V gene, CDR1 is SGHRS and CDR2 is YFSETQ. The CDR3 bases are TGCGCCAGCAGCTTCTACAGGGACCTCGGGGCCAACGTCCTGACTTTC. This codes for CASSFYRDLGANVLTF.

The rearrangement joins TRBV28 to TRBJ1-2, with D possibly TRBD1 on 6 matching bases. The V and J ends lost 2 bases and 4 bases respectively, with 17 bases between them. This CDR3 has 16 amino acids. Germline assignment: CDR1 MDHEN and CDR2 SYDVKM. This chain's CDR3 is CASSLPIGARGYGYTF. The CDR3 DNA reads TGTGCCAGCAGTTTACCCATTGGGGCCAGGGGCTATGGCTACACCTTC.

The rearrangement links TRBV7-9 to TRBJ1-2; unclear D gene. V dropped 5 bases and J dropped 4 bases, with 14 bases sitting between them. Germline V gene data show CDR1 as SEHNR and CDR2 as FQNEAQ (reference sequence). CDR3 length equals 14 residues. CDR3 loop: CASSPSTEPYGYTF. The DNA for the CDR3 is TGTGCCAGCAGCCCATCGACGGAGCCCTATGGCTACACCTTC.

The V call is TRBV7-9, the J call TRBJ1-4; D unclear. The CDR3 is 12 residues long. In germline, CDR1 is SEHNR, CDR2 FQNEAQ (reference sequence). DNA for the CDR3: TGTACCGCGGCCGCAACTAATGAAAAACTGTTTTTT. Protein sequence: CTAAATNEKLFF.

The genes are TRBV4-1 and TRBJ2-2, with 8 bases lining up with TRBD2. The CDR3 runs to 16 residues. Germline CDR1 is MGHRA and CDR2 is YSYEKL. Trimming cost V 0 bases and J 4 bases; bases outside gene matches: 4. DNA of the CDR3: TGCGCCAGCAGCCAAGATGGCGGGAGGTTCACCGGGGAGCTGTTTTTT. As protein: CASSQDGGRFTGELFF.

The chain combines TRBV28 with TRBJ2-7; D is possibly TRBD1 (6 bases). The CDR3 loop spans 15 amino acids. Trimming took 3 bases from V and 7 from J, leaving 19 bases between them. Germline V gives CDR1 MDHEN, CDR2 SYDVKM. Here the CDR3 reads CASSLPSTGPGEQYF. In DNA form, the CDR3 reads TGTGCCAGCAGTTTGCCCTCGACAGGCCCAGGGGAGCAGTACTTC.